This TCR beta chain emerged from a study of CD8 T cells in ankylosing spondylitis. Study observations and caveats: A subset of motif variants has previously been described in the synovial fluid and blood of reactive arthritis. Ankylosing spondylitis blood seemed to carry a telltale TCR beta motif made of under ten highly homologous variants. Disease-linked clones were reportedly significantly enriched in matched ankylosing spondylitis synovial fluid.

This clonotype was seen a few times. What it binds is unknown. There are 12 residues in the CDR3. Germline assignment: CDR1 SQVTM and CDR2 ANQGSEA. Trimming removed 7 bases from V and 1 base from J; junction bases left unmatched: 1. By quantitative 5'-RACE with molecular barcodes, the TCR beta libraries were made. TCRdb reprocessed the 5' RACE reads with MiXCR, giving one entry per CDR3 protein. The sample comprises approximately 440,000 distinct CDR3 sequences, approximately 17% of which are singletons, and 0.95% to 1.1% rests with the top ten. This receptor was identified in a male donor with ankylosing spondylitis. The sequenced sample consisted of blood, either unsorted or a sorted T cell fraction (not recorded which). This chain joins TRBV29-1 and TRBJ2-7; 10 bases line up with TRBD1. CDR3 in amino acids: CSGGQGSYEQYF. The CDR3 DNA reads TGCAGCGGGGGACAGGGGTCCTACGAGCAGTACTTC.